These T cell receptor beta chains were read from a single sample in a study of CD8 T cells in ankylosing spondylitis. TCRdb independently ran MiXCR on the 5' RACE reads; one entry per CDR3 protein. The data contain over 700,000 distinct CDR3 sequences, around a fifth of them singletons. The source material was blood, either unsorted or a sorted T cell fraction (not recorded which). The receptors derive from a male donor with ankylosing spondylitis. CDR3s include the opening cysteine and the closing phenylalanine or tryptophan. Fields, in order: D gene, J gene, V gene, CDR3 protein. D genes are given only for firm matches.

TRBD1 TRBJ2-7 TRBV10-3 CAIKGDRAGDEQYF
. TRBJ2-7 TRBV19 CASSNRVWTEQYF
TRBD2 TRBJ2-3 TRBV10-3 CAISVTSGRTDTQYF
. TRBJ1-6 TRBV11-2 CASSLNRDPRLHSPLHF
. TRBJ2-2 TRBV19 CATGEGPSISGELFF
. TRBJ1-2 TRBV5-1 CASSPGSYSVEYGYTF
. TRBJ1-5 TRBV5-1 CASSLGGASNQPQHF
TRBD1 TRBJ2-1 TRBV19 CASSIRAGQGENEQFF
. TRBJ2-4 TRBV10-1 CASSESTVKNIQYF
. TRBJ2-2 TRBV5-1 CASSPRTYNTGELFF
. TRBJ2-7 TRBV25-1 CASSELGGYEQYF
TRBD2 TRBJ2-3 TRBV7-6 CASSLASGRATDTQYF
. TRBJ1-4 TRBV5-1 CASRRDGNANEKLFF
. TRBJ1-1 TRBV5-6 CASTLGLGDTEAFF
. TRBJ1-5 TRBV12-3/TRBV12-4 CASRRTGGNNQPQHF
TRBD2 TRBJ2-5 TRBV27 CASSHLSSGGLYQETQYF
. TRBJ2-5 TRBV7-9 CASSPPRGGQETQYF
. TRBJ2-5 TRBV11-2 CASSRVGIQETQYF
. TRBJ1-1 TRBV18 CASSPSEGGSTEAFF
TRBD1 TRBJ1-2 TRBV7-8 CASSLGSRQGAVYGYTF
. TRBJ2-5 TRBV2 CASSLKGAIETQYF
TRBD2 TRBJ2-1 TRBV7-8 CASSSSPGLAYEQFF
. TRBJ2-6 TRBV20-1 CSASSPRVSGANVLTF
TRBD1 TRBJ1-1 TRBV28 CASSLFPARQGWTEAFF
. TRBJ1-6 TRBV12-3/TRBV12-4 CASSLATSGYSPLHF
TRBD1 TRBJ2-7 TRBV7-9 CASSQGQPGVKQYF
. TRBJ2-3 TRBV9 CASSSPVINTQYF
. TRBJ2-2 TRBV6-4 CASSDRDTGELFF
TRBD1 TRBJ1-1 TRBV12-3/TRBV12-4 CASSHQTGVMNTEAFF
TRBD1 TRBJ1-2 TRBV7-8 CASSLTGGANYGYTF
. TRBJ2-1 TRBV29-1 CSVVIGYEQFF
. TRBJ2-7 TRBV5-6 CASSRSTGTVPYEQYF
TRBD2 TRBJ2-5 TRBV12-3/TRBV12-4 CASSPLAGGQETQYF
. TRBJ2-2 TRBV29-1 CSVVRETGELFF
TRBD2 TRBJ2-3 TRBV18 CASSPYGTSSTDTQYF
. TRBJ2-7 TRBV12-3/TRBV12-4 CASSFDVVEQYF
TRBD2 TRBJ2-5 TRBV11-2 CASSAGASWETQYF
. TRBJ1-1 TRBV20-1 CSAIGAGNTEAFF
TRBD1 TRBJ1-6 TRBV27 CASSRGQPTYNSPLHF
TRBD1 TRBJ1-4 TRBV27 CASRTGGGNEKLFF
. TRBJ2-7 TRBV5-1 CASSAETITMVNYEQYF
TRBD1 TRBJ2-1 TRBV29-1 CSVEPGGKEQFF
. TRBJ1-1 TRBV7-2 CASRYSSGSEAFF
. TRBJ1-2 TRBV20-1 CSATRDNRGYTF
TRBD1 TRBJ2-3 TRBV7-3 CASSRYPGQGYRDTQYF